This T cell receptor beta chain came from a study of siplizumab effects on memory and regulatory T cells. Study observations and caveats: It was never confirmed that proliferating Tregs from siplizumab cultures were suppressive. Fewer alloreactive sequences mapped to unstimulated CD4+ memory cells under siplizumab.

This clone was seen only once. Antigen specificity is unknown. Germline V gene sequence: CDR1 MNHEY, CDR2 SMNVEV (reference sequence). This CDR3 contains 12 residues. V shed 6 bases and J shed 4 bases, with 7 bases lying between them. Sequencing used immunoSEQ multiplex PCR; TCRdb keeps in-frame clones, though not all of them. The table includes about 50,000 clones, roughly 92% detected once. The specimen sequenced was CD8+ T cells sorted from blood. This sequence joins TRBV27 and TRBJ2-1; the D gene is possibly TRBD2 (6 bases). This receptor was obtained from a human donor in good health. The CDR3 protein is CASREGYNEQFF. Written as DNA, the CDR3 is TGTGCCAGCAGGGAGGGGTACAATGAGCAGTTCTTC.